The T cell receptor (beta chain) described here comes from a study of cytomegalovirus exposure and HLA in healthy donors. Overall study results and limits: Cytomegalovirus-associated TCR beta chains were listed, numbering 150 to 200.

As to this clone: Its antigen is undetermined.

It was with 60 Vbeta and 13 Jbeta primers that the PCR ran. Only in-frame clones appear in the TCRdb table, and some are missing; sequencing was by immunoSEQ multiplex PCR. The data show nearly 300,000 clones, more than 80% seen once. J gave up 2 bases and V 7 bases, and 5 bases lay outside the gene matches. CDR1 and CDR2 (germline): MNHEY, SMNVEV (reference sequence). The CDR3 has 14 amino acids. Donors in the study were healthy people who gave bone marrow. Donors counted as nominally healthy when sampled, yet unrecorded immune exposures were likely. The clonotype was recovered from a man aged 40-49 years in good health and CMV-seropositive. This rearrangement joins TRBV27 to TRBJ2-7; TRBD2 matches at 10 bases. Sequenced material: PBMCs. CDR3 nucleotide sequence: TGTGCCAGCACTAGCGGGAGTCCTCCCTACGAGCAGTACTTC. Its translation: CASTSGSPPYEQYF.